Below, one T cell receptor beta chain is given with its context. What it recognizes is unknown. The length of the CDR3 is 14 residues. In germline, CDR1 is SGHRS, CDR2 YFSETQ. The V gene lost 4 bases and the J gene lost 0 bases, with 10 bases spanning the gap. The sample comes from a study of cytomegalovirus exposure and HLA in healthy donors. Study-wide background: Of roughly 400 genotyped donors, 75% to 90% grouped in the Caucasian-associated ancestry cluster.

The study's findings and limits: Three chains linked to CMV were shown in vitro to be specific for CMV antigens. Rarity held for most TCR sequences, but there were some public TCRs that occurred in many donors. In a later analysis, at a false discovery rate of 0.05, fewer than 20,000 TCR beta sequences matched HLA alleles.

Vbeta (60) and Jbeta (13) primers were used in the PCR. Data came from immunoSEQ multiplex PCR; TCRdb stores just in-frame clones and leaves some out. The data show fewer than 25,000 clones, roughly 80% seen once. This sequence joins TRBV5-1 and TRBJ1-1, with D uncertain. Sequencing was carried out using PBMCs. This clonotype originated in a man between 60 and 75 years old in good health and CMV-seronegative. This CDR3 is CASSQDGMNTEAFF. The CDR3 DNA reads TGCGCCAGCAGCCAGGATGGCATGAACACTGAAGCTTTCTTT.